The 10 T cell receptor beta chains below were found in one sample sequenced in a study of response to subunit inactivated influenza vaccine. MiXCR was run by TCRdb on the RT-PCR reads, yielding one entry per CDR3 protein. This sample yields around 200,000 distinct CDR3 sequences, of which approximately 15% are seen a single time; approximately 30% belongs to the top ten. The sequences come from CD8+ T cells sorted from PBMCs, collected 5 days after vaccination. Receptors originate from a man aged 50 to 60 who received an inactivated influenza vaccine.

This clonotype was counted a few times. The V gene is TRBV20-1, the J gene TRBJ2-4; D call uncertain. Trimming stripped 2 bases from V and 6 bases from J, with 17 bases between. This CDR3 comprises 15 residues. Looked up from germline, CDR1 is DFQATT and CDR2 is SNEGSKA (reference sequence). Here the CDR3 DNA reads TGCAGTGCTAGACGTCCTTTTAGTTCGGGAAACATTCAGTACTTC. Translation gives CSARRPFSSGNIQYF.

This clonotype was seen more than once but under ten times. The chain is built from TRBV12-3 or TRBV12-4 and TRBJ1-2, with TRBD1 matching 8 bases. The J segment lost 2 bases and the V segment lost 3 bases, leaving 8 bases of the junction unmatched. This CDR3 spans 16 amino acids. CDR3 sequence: CASSFIGTGLNYGYTF. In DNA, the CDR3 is TGTGCCAGCAGTTTCATCGGGACAGGCTTGAACTATGGCTACACCTTC.

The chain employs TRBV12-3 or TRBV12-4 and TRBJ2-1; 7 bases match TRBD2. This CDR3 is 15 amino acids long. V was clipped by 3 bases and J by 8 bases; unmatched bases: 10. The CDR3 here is CASSFGGRRFDEQFF. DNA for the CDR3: TGTGCCAGCAGTTTTGGCGGGAGAAGATTTGATGAGCAGTTCTTC.

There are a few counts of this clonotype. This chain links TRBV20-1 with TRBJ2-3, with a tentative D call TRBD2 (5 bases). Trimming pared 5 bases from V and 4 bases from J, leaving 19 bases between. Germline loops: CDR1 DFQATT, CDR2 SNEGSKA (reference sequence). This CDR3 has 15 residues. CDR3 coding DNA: TGCAGTGCTCCGCTGTCTTTGCGGGCCCCAGATACGCAGTATTTT. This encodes CSAPLSLRAPDTQYF.

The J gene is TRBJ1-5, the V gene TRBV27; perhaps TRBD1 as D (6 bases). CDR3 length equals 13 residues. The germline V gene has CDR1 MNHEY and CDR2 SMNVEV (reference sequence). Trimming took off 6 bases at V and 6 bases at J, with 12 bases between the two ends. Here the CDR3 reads CASSRGVSQPQHF. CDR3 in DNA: TGTGCCAGCAGCAGGGGAGTTAGTCAGCCCCAGCATTTT.

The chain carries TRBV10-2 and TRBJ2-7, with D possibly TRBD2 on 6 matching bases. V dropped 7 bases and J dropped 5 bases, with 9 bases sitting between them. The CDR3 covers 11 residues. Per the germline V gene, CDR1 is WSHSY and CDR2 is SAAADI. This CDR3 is CASMEGNEQYF. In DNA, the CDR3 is TGCGCCAGCATGGAGGGTAACGAGCAGTACTTC.

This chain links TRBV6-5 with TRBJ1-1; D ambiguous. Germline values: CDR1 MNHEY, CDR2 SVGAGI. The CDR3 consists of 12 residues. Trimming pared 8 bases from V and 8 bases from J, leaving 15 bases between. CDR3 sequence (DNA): TGTGCCAGCCGGAGGTTAGGTATGGAAGCTTTCTTT. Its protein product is CASRRLGMEAFF.

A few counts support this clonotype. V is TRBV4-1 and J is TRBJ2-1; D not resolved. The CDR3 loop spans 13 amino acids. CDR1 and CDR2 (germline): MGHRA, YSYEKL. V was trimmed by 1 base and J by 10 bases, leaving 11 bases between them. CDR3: CASSQGIGFEQFF. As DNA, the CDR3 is TGCGCCAGCAGCCAAGGGATTGGTTTCGAGCAGTTCTTC.

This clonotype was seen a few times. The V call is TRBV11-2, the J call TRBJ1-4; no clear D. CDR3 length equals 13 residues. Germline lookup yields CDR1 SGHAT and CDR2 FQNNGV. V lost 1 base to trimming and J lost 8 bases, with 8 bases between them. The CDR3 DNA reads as TGTGCCAGCAGCTTAGTTTCGCAGGAAAAACTGTTTTTT. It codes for CASSLVSQEKLFF.

Here the CDR3 DNA reads TGTGCCAGCAGTTTTTACGGGAAGGCAGAGACCCAGTACTTC. Translation gives CASSFYGKAETQYF. The rearrangement links TRBV12-3 or TRBV12-4 to TRBJ2-5; tentatively, D is TRBD2 (5 bases). Trimming left V 3 bases short and J 4 bases short, with 12 bases between. The CDR3 is 14 amino acids.